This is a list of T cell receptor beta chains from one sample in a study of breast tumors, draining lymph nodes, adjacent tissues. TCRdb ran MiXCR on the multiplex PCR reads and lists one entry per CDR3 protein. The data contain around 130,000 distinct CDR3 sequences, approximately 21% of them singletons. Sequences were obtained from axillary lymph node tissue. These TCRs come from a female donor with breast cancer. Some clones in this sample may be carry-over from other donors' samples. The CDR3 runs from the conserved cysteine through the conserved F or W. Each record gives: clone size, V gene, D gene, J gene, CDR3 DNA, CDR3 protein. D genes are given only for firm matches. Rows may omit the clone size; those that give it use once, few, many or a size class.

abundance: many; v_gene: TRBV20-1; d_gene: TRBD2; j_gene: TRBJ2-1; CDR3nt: TGCAGTGTCGCGCGGGAGAGTGATGAGCAGTTCTTC; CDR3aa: CSVARESDEQFF
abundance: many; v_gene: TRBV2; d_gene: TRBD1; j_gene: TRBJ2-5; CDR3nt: TGTGCCAGTAGCGGACAGGGGAGGCAAGAGACCCAGTACTTC; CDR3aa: CASSGQGRQETQYF
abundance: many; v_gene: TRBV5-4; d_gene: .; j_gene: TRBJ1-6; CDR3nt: TGTGCCAGCAGGGAGAGAACATCGGGTTCACCCCTCCACTTT; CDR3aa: CASRERTSGSPLHF
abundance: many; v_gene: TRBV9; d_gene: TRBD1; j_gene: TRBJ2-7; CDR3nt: TGTGCCAGCAGCGTAGGACAGGGGGCAAGCTTAGACGAGCAGTACTTC; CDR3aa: CASSVGQGASLDEQYF
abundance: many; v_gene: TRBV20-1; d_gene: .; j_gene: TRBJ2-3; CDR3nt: TGCAGTGCTACCTCATTCGGGGCGGCCCGAGGAGATACGCAGTATTTT; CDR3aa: CSATSFGAARGDTQYF
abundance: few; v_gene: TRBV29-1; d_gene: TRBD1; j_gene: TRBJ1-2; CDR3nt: TGCAGCGCCCCCTTAGCCAAGGGGGCAGGGACTTATGGCTACACCTTC; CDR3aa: CSAPLAKGAGTYGYTF
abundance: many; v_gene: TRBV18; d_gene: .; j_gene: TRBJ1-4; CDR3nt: TGTGCCAGCTCACCACGCCGGATCGAAAATGAAAAACTGTTTTTT; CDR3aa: CASSPRRIENEKLFF
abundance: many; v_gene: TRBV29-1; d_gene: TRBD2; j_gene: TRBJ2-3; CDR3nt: TGCAGCGTCAAACTAGCGGGAGGAAGCACAGATACGCAGTATTTT; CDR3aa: CSVKLAGGSTDTQYF
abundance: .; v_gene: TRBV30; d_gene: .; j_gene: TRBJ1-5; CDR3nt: TGTGCCTGGAGTGCCCTCCTAGGCAATCAGCCCCAGCATTTT; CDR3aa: CAWSALLGNQPQHF
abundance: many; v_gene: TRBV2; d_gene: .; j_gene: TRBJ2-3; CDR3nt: TGTGCCAGCAGGGGGATGGGAGATACGCAGTATTTT; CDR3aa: CASRGMGDTQYF
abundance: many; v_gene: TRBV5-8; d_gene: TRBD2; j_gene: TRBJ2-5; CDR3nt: TGTGCCAGCAGCTTGGCCGTAGCGGGAGGGGAAGAGACCCAGTACTTC; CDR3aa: CASSLAVAGGEETQYF
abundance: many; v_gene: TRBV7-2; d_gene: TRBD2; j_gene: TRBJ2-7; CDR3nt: TGTGCCAGCACCCCTCGGGGGGGAGGGCCGGCGTCCTACGAGCAGTACTTC; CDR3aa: CASTPRGGGPASYEQYF
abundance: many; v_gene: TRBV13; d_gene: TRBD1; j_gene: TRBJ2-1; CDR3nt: TGTGCCAGCAGCTACGAAGGGGGCAGCAACAATGAGCAGTTCTTC; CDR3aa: CASSYEGGSNNEQFF
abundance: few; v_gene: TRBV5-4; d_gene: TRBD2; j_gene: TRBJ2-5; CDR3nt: TGTGCCAGCAGCCGTGGGGTTCCTAGCGGGAGGGAGACCCAGTACTTC; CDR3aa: CASSRGVPSGRETQYF
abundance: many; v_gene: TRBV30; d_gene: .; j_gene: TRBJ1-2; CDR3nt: TGTGCCTGGATCATGGAAGGGGACGGCTACACCTTC; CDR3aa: CAWIMEGDGYTF
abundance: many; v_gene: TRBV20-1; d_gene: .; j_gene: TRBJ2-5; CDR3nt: TGCAGTGCTAGAGATCTAGCTGGCCCCCAAGAGACCCAGTACTTC; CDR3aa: CSARDLAGPQETQYF
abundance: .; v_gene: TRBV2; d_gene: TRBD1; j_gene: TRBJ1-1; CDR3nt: TGTGCCAGCAGTGAACAAGGGGGCAACACTGAAGCTTTCTTT; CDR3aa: CASSEQGGNTEAFF
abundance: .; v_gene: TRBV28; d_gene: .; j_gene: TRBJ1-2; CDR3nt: TGTGCCAGCTGGGGGGATGGCTACACCTTC; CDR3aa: CASWGDGYTF
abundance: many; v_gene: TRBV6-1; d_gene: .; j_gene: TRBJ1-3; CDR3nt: TGTGCCAGCAGCCGAGGTAGTCAGGGAAAAAACACCATATATTTT; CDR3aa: CASSRGSQGKNTIYF
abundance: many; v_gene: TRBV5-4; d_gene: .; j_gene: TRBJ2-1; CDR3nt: TGTGCCAGCAGCCTAAGTTCGAGCCGCTCCTACAATGAGCAGTTCTTC; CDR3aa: CASSLSSSRSYNEQFF
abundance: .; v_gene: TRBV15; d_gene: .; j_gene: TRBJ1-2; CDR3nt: TGTGCCACCAGCAGACCCCGGACGGATGGCTACACCTTC; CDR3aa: CATSRPRTDGYTF
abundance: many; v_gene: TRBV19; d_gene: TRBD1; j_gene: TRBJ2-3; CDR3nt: TGTGCCAGTAGTCCACGGACAGGGGGCACAGATACGCAGTATTTT; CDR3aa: CASSPRTGGTDTQYF
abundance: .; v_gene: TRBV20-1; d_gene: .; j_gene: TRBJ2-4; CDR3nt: TGCAGTGCTGGGGCAGTTGGCACCGCTGGGGACATTCAGTACTTC; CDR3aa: CSAGAVGTAGDIQYF
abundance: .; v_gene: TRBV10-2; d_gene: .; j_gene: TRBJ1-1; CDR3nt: TGCGCCAGCAGTGCAACCAGTAGATCCAACACTGAAGCTTTCTTT; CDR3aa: CASSATSRSNTEAFF
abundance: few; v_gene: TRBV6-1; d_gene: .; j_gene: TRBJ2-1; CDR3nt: TGTGCCAGCAGTTACCGGGACCCCTACAATGAGCAGTTCTTC; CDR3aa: CASSYRDPYNEQFF
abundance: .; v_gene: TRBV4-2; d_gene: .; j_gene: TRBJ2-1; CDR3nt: TGTGCCAGCAGCCAAGATGTGGGGGTGGTAGTGGGAGTGTGGTACAATGAGCAGTTCTTC; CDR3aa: CASSQDVGVVVGVWYNEQFF
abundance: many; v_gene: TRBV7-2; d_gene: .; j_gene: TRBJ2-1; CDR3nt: TGTGCCCTCCGGGAGAGCTCCTACAATGAGCAGTTCTTC; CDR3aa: CALRESSYNEQFF
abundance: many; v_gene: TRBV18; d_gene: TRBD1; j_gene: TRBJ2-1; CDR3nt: TGTGCCAGCTCACCACCGGACAGGGGTTACAATGAGCAGTTCTTC; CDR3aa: CASSPPDRGYNEQFF
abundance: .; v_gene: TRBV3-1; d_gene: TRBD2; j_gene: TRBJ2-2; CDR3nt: TGTGCCAGCAGACCCCTAGCGGGAGAGTTCACCGGGGAGCTGTTTTTT; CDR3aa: CASRPLAGEFTGELFF
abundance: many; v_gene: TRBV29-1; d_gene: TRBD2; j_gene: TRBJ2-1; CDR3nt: TGCAGCGTTGTAACGGGAGGTGTGGATGAGCAGTTCTTC; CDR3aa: CSVVTGGVDEQFF
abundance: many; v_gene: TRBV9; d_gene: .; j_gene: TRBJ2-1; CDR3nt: TGTGCCAGCAGCGTAGATGGGGCGGGGCGGCAGCAGTTCTTC; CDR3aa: CASSVDGAGRQQFF
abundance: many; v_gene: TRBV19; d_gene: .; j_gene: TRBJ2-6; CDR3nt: TGTGCCAGTAGTATAACTCCTGGGGCCAACGTCCTGACTTTC; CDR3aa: CASSITPGANVLTF
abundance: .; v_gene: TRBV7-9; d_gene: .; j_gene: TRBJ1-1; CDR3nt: TGTGCCAGCAGCTTAGGAGGGATGGAGGGCACTGAAGCTTTCTTT; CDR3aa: CASSLGGMEGTEAFF
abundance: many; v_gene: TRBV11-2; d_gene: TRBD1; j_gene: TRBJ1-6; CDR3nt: TGTGCCAGCACCTTTGACAGGGTGATCTCACCCCTCCACTTT; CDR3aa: CASTFDRVISPLHF
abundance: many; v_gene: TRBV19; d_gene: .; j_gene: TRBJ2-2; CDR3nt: TGTGCCAGTAGTATAGATTCGGGTTCCGGGGAGCTGTTTTTT; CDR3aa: CASSIDSGSGELFF
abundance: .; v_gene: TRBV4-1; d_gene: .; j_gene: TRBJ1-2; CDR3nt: TGCGCCAGCAGCCAAGGGTTAGAACAGAACTATGGCTACACCTTC; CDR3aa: CASSQGLEQNYGYTF
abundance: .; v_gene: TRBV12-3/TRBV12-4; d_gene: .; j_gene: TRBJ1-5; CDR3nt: TGTGCCAGCAGTTTGACATTAAATCAGCCCCAGCATTTT; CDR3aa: CASSLTLNQPQHF
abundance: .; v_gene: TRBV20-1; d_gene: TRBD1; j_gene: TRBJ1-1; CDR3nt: TGCAGTGCTAGAGAGGGGACAGGGGGCACTGAAGCTTTCTTT; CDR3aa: CSAREGTGGTEAFF
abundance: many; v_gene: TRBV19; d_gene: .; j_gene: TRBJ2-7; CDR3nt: TGTGCCAGTAGTTCAGGGACCCACAGCTCCTACGAGCAGTACTTC; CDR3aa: CASSSGTHSSYEQYF
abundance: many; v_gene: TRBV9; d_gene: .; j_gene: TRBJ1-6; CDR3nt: TGTGCCAGCAGCGTAGCTGCCGCTATGGGGAATTCACCCCTCCACTTT; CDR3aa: CASSVAAAMGNSPLHF
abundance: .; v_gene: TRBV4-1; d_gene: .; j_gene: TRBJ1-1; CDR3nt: TGCGCCAGCAGCCAACCCGCCAATACTAGGGTTTCCACTGAAGCTTTCTTT; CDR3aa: CASSQPANTRVSTEAFF
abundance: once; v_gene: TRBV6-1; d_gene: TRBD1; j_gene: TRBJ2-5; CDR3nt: TGTGCCAGCAGTGAAAGCTCCCCGGGACAGCAAGAGACCCAGTACTTC; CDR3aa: CASSESSPGQQETQYF
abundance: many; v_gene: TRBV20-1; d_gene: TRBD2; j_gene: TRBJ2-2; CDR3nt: TGCAGTGCCGAGCCTAGCGGGAGGGGCTACGGGGAGCTGTTTTTT; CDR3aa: CSAEPSGRGYGELFF
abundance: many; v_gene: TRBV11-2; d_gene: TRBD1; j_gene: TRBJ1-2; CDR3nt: TGTGCCAGCCTAGGGGGCGAGCAGTATGGCTACACCTTC; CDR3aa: CASLGGEQYGYTF
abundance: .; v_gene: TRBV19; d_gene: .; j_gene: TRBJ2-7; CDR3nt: TGTGCCAGTAGTCCCCCGGGGTCTGTGTACGAGCAGTACTTC; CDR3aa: CASSPPGSVYEQYF
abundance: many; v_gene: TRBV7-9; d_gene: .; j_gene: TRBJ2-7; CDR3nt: TGTGCCAGCAGCGTAGACAGCTACGAGCAGTACTTC; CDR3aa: CASSVDSYEQYF
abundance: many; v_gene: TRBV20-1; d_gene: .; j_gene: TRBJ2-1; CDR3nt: TGCAGTGCTAGAGATGAGGATGAGCAGTTCTTC; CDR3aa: CSARDEDEQFF
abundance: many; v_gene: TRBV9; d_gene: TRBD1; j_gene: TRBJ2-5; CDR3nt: TGTGCCAGCAGCGAGGGGGACAGGGGACGTGGGGAGACCCAGTACTTC; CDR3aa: CASSEGDRGRGETQYF
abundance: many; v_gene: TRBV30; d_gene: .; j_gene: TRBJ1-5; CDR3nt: TGTGCCTGGAGTGTAGGGGTCGGGGGAGGGGAGCCCCAGCATTTT; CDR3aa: CAWSVGVGGGEPQHF
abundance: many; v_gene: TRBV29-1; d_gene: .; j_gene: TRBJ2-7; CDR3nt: TGCAGCGTTGGAGACAGACCCTACGAGCAGTACTTC; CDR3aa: CSVGDRPYEQYF
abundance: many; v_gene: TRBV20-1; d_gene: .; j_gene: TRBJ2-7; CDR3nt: TGCAGTGCCCACGCCAGGAGGGAGACCCCCCACGAGCAGTACTTC; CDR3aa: CSAHARRETPHEQYF
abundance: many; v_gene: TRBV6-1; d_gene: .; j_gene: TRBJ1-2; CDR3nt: TGTGCCAGCATCCCAGGTTACTATGGCTACACCTTC; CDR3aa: CASIPGYYGYTF
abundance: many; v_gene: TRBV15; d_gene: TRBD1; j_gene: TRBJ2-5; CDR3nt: TGTGCCACCGGGGAGACAGGGCAAGAGACCCAGTACTTC; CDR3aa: CATGETGQETQYF